This T cell receptor (beta chain) was captured in a study of cytomegalovirus exposure and HLA in healthy donors. Trimming cost V 0 bases and J 7 bases, with 5 bases left between them. Germline V gene lookup returns CDR1 SGHNT and CDR2 YYREEE (reference sequence). The CDR3 length is 11 residues. Assay used: immunoSEQ multiplex PCR; TCRdb lists only in-frame clones, some missing. The data contain under 400,000 clones, just over 85% of them singletons. The material sequenced was PBMCs. V usage is TRBV5-4 and J usage is TRBJ2-7, with D possibly being TRBD2 (5 bases). The sequence derives from a woman aged 18-30 years in good health and CMV-seronegative. The CDR3 region is CASSLAGEQYF. Here the CDR3 DNA reads TGTGCCAGCAGCTTGGCGGGGGAGCAGTACTTC.